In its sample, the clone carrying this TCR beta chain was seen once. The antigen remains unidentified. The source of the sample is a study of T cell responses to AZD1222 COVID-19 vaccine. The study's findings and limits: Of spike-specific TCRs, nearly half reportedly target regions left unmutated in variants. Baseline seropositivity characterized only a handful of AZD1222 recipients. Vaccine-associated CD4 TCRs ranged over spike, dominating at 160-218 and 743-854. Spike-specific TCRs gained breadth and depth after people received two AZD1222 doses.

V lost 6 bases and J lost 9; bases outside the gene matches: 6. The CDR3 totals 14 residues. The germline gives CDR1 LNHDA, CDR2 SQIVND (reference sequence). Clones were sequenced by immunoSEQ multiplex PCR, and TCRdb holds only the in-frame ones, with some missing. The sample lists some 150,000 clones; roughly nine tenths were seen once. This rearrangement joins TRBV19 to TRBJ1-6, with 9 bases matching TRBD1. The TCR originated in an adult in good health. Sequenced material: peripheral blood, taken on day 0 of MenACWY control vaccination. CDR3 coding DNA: TGTGCCAGTAGCCAGACAGGGGGTCTTTCACCCCTCCACTTT. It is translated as CASSQTGGLSPLHF.